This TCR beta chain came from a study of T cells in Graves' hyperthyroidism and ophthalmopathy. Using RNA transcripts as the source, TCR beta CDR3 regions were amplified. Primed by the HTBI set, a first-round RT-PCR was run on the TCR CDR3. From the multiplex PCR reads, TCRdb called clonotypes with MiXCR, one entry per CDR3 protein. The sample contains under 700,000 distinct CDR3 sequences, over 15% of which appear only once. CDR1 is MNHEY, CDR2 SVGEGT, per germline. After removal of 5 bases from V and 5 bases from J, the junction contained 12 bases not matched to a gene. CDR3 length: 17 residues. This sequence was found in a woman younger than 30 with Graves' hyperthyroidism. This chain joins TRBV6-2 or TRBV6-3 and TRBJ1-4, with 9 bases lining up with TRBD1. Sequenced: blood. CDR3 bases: TGTGCCAGCAGTGCCCTCGGTGGAGGACAGGGGAATGAAAAACTGTTTTTT. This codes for CASSALGGGQGNEKLFF.